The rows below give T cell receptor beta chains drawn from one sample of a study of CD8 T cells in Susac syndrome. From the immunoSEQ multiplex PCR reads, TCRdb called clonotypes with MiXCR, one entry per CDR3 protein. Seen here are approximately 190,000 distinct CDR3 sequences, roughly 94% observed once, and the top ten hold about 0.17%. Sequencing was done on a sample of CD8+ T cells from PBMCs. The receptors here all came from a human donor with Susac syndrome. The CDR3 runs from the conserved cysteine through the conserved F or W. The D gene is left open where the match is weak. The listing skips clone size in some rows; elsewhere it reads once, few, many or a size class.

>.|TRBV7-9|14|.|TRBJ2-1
CASSLAENYNEQFF
TGTGCCAGCAGCTTAGCTGAGAACTACAATGAGCAGTTCTTC
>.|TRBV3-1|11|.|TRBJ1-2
CASSQSYGYTF
TGTGCCAGCAGCCAGAGCTATGGCTACACCTTC
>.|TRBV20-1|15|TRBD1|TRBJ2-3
CSAVTGTESTDTQYF
TGCAGTGCTGTCACCGGGACAGAAAGCACAGATACGCAGTATTTT
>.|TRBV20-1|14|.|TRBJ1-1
CSATLPDRDTEAFF
TGCAGTGCTACCCTGCCCGACCGAGACACTGAAGCTTTCTTT
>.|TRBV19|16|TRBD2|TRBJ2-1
CASSIGRLAGGNEQFF
TGTGCCAGTAGTATAGGGAGACTAGCGGGAGGCAATGAGCAGTTCTTC
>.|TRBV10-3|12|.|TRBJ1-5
CAISPSNQPQHF
TGTGCCATCAGCCCAAGCAATCAGCCCCAGCATTTT
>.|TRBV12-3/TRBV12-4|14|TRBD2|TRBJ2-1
CASIISGGRGEQFF
TGTGCCAGCATTATTAGCGGGGGAAGGGGTGAGCAGTTCTTC
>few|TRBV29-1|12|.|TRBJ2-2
CSVVKVAGELFF
TGCAGCGTTGTTAAGGTAGCCGGGGAGCTGTTTTTT
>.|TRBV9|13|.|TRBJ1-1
CASSVAPNTEAFF
TGTGCCAGCAGCGTAGCACCGAACACTGAAGCTTTCTTT
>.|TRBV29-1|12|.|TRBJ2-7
CSTVAAGYEQYF
TGCAGCACCGTGGCGGCGGGGTACGAGCAGTACTTC
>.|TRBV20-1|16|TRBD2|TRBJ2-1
CSASPREKAFYNEQFF
TGCAGTGCTAGCCCGCGGGAGAAGGCTTTCTACAATGAGCAGTTCTTC
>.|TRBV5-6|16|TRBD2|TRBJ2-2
CASSPGLAGTTGELFF
TGTGCCAGCAGCCCGGGACTAGCGGGAACCACCGGGGAGCTGTTTTTT
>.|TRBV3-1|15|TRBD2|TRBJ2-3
CASSQVGGDTDTQYF
TGTGCCAGCAGCCAAGTCGGGGGGGACACAGATACGCAGTATTTT
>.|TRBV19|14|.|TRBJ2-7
CASSTRTGEYEQYF
TGTGCCAGTAGTACTCGGACCGGGGAATACGAGCAGTACTTC
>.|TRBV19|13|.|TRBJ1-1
CASSGGINTEAFF
TGTGCCAGTAGTGGCGGGATTAACACTGAAGCTTTCTTT
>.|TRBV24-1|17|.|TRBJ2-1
CATSDLQGGSSYNEQFF
TGTGCCACCAGTGATTTGCAAGGGGGGAGCTCCTACAATGAGCAGTTCTTC
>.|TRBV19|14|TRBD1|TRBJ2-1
CASGGTGGYNEQFF
TGTGCCAGTGGGGGGACAGGGGGCTACAATGAGCAGTTCTTC
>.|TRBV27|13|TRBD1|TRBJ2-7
CASRRTGGYEQYF
TGTGCCAGCAGGAGGACAGGGGGGTACGAGCAGTACTTC
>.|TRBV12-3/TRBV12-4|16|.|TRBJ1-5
CASSLGLLTENQPQHF
TGTGCCAGCAGTTTAGGTTTACTGACGGAGAATCAGCCCCAGCATTTT
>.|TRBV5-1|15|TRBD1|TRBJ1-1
CASSSQDRGRTEAFF
TGCGCCAGCAGCTCACAGGACAGGGGGAGGACTGAAGCTTTCTTT
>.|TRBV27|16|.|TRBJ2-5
CASRQFRDRGQETQYF
TGTGCCAGCAGACAATTCCGGGACCGCGGGCAAGAGACCCAGTACTTC
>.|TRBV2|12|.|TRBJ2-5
CASSESGETQYF
TGTGCCAGCAGTGAATCGGGAGAGACCCAGTACTTC
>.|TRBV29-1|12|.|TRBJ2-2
CSVQGAPGELFF
TGCAGCGTTCAAGGGGCGCCCGGGGAGCTGTTTTTT
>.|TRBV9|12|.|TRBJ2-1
CASSGDYNEQFF
TGTGCCAGCAGCGGGGACTACAATGAGCAGTTCTTC
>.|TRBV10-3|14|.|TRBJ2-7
CAISARESSYEQYF
TGTGCCATCAGTGCACGGGAGAGCTCCTACGAGCAGTACTTC
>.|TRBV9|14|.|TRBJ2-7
CASSVGTEPYEQYF
TGTGCCAGCAGCGTAGGGACAGAGCCCTACGAGCAGTACTTC
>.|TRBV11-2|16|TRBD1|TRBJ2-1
CASSSPGTDSYNEQFF
TGTGCCAGCAGCTCGCCCGGGACAGATTCCTACAATGAGCAGTTCTTC
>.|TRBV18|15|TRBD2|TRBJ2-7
CASSPPSGGYYEQYF
TGTGCCAGCTCACCACCTAGCGGGGGGTACTACGAGCAGTACTTC
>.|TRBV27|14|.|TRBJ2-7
CASSLGVSAYEQYF
TGTGCCAGCAGTTTAGGGGTTTCCGCCTACGAGCAGTACTTC
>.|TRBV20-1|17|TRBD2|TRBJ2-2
CTPVSGKRGNHTGELFF
TGCACCCCCGTGTCGGGTAAGCGGGGTAATCACACCGGGGAGCTGTTTTTT
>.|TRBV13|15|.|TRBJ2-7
CASSPDQGTPYEQYF
TGTGCCAGCAGTCCGGACCAGGGGACACCCTACGAGCAGTACTTC
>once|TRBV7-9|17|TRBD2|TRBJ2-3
CASSPRGRVLGTDTQYF
TGTGCCAGCAGCCCGCGCGGGAGGGTCCTAGGCACAGATACGCAGTATTTT
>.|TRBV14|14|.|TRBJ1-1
CASSQRVMNTEAFF
TGTGCCAGCAGCCAAAGGGTGATGAACACTGAAGCTTTCTTT
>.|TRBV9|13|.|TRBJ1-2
CASSVDAVAGYTF
TGTGCCAGCAGCGTAGACGCAGTGGCTGGCTACACCTTC
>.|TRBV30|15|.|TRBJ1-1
CAHLRDLGANTEAFF
TGTGCCCATCTCCGGGACCTCGGGGCGAACACTGAAGCTTTCTTT
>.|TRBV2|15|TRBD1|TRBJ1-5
CASSELDRADQPQHF
TGTGCCAGCAGTGAATTGGACAGGGCGGATCAGCCCCAGCATTTT
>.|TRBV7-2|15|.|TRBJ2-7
CASSLEGVGSYEQYF
TGTGCCAGCAGCTTAGAAGGGGTAGGCTCCTACGAGCAGTACTTC
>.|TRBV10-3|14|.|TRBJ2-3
CAISEGVATDTQYF
TGTGCCATCAGTGAGGGTGTGGCTACAGATACGCAGTATTTT
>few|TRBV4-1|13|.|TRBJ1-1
CASSQGVNTEAFF
TGTGCCAGCAGTCAGGGCGTAAACACTGAAGCTTTCTTT
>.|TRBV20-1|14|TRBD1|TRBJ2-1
CSAIKKGALDEQFF
TGCAGTGCTATTAAGAAGGGGGCGTTGGATGAGCAGTTCTTC
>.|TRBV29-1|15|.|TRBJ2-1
CSVERDRPIYNEQFF
TGCAGCGTTGAACGCGACAGGCCCATTTACAACGAGCAGTTCTTC
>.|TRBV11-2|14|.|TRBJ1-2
CASSAGRTNYGYTF
TGTGCCAGCAGCGCCGGACGGACTAACTATGGCTACACCTTC
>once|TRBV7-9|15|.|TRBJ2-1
CASSPRLLSYNEQFF
TGTGCCAGCAGCCCCCGACTACTCTCCTACAATGAGCAGTTCTTC
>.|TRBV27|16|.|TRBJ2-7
CASSSNRYSSSYEQYF
TGTGCCAGCAGTTCTAACAGGTACTCTAGCTCCTACGAGCAGTACTTC